This TCR beta chain came from a study of control samples from healthy donors and cancer patients. Data came from immunoSEQ multiplex PCR; TCRdb stores just in-frame clones and leaves some out. This sample has fewer than 200,000 clones, with around nine tenths found just once. V shed 8 bases and J 5 bases; nucleotides not matched to a gene: 11. The CDR3 covers 15 residues. CDR1 and CDR2 from the germline V gene are SNHLY and FYNNEI. Sequences were obtained from blood. The receptor was derived from a man aged 25-45 years in good health. V usage is TRBV2 and J usage is TRBJ2-1; TRBD2 matches at 8 bases. CDR3 sequence: CASRYSTSANNEQFF. The DNA for the CDR3 is TGTGCCAGCCGATATTCGACTAGCGCAAACAATGAGCAGTTCTTC. Full variable domain (outside the CDR3, taken from reference TRBV2 and TRBJ2-1): EPEVTQTPSHQVTQMGQEVILRCVPISNHLYFYWYRQILGQKVEFLVSFYNNEISEKSEIFDDQFSVERPDGSNFTLKIRSTKLEDSAMYFCASRYSTSANNEQFFGPGTRLTVL.